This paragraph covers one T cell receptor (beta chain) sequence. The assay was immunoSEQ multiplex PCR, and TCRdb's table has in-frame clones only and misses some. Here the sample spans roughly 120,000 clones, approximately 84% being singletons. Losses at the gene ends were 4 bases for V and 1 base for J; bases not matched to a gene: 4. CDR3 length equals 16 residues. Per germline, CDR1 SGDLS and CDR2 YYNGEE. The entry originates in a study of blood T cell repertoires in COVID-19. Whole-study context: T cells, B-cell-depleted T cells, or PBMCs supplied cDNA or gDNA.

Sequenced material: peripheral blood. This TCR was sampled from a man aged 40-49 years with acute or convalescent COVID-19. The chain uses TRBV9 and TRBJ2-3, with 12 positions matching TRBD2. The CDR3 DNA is TGTGCCAGCAGCACGAGACTAGCGGGGGGCACAGATACGCAGTATTTT. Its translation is CASSTRLAGGTDTQYF.